This T cell receptor (beta chain) was documented in a study of T-cell memory formation after mild COVID-19. Via MiXCR, TCRdb re-called the 5' RACE reads, giving one row per CDR3 protein. Among approximately 240,000 distinct CDR3 sequences, roughly 15% were seen once, and the ten largest hold 3% to 4.5%. This clonotype was seen many times. This CDR3 spans 15 amino acids. The V gene lost 5 bases and the J gene lost 5 bases, with 18 bases spanning the gap. Germline V gene lookup returns CDR1 SGHTA and CDR2 FQGNSA. The chain combines TRBV7-2 with TRBJ1-1; D remains unclear. Sequenced material: PBMCs or a T cell subset sorted from them (not recorded which). The clonotype originates from a man younger than 35 who had mild COVID-19 (a few samples of this study predate the infection). Cell type and time point are not known. The CDR3, as DNA: TGTGCCAGCAGCCCCGAAAGCGGGTGGTTGACTGAAGCTTTCTTT. Protein product: CASSPESGWLTEAFF. The entire variable domain, with the rest obtained from reference TRBV7-2 and TRBJ1-1, is as follows: GAGVSQSPSNKVTEKGKDVELRCDPISGHTALYWYRQSLGQGLEFLIYFQGNSAPDKSGLPSDRFSAERTGGSVSTLTIQRTQQEDSAVYLCASSPESGWLTEAFFGQGTRLTVV.